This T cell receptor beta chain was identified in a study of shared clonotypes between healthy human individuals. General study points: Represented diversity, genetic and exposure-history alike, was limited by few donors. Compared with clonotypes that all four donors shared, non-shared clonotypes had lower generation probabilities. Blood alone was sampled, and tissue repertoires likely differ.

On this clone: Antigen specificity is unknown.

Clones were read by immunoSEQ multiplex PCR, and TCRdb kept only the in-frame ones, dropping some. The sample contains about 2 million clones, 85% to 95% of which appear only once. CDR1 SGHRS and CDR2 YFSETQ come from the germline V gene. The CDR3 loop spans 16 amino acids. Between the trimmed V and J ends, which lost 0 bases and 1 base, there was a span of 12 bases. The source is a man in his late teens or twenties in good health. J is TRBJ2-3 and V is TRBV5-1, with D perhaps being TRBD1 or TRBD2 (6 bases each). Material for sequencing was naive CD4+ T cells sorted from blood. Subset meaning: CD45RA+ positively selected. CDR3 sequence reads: CASSLAKGGRTDTQYF. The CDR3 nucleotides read TGCGCCAGCAGCTTGGCCAAGGGGGGTCGCACAGATACGCAGTATTTT.